The text below deals with one TCR beta chain. Other DNA sequences in this sample translate to the same CDR3. The entry originates in a study of blood T cell repertoires in COVID-19. The V gene's germline CDR1 is SGHRS and CDR2 YFSETQ. The CDR3 sequence is 11 residues long. V dropped 4 bases and J dropped 2 bases, with 3 bases sitting between them. Here immunoSEQ multiplex PCR was the method, and the copy in TCRdb shows in-frame clones only, minus some. The repertoire consists of about 170,000 clones, with around 86% occurring once and the leading ten covering roughly 7%. Material: peripheral blood. The receptor's source is an elderly woman in a cohort sampled during active or convalescent COVID-19. The chain recombines TRBV5-1 with TRBJ2-5; D call uncertain. The CDR3 sequence is CASSLQETQYF. The CDR3 region has the DNA TGCGCCAGCAGCCTACAAGAGACCCAGTACTTC.